These T cell receptor beta chains were read from a single sample in a study of a mutant IDH1 vaccine in newly diagnosed glioma. Using immunoSEQ multiplex PCR, the repertoire was profiled, and TCRdb retains in-frame clones only, with some absent. The sample has tens of thousands of clones, approximately 80% seen once. The sequences come from PBMCs, collected from a glioma patient treated with radiotherapy, temozolomide or both. The receptors stem from a man between 25 and 39 years old with glioma. The CDR3 runs from the conserved cysteine through the conserved F or W. The D gene is left open where the match is weak. A row's size may be missing; if present it is once, few, many or a size class.

j_call | v_call | clone_size | d_call | cdr3_aa | cdr3_nt
TRBJ2-7 | TRBV2 | NA | TRBD2 | CASSYRLAAHYEQYF | TGTGCCAGCAGTTACCGACTAGCGGCACACTACGAGCAGTACTTC
TRBJ2-5 | TRBV30 | NA | TRBD1 | CAWSGYRGGETQYF | TGTGCCTGGAGCGGATACAGGGGCGGGGAGACCCAGTACTTC
TRBJ2-1 | TRBV14 | NA | NA | CASSQSSAGPEFF | TGTGCCAGCAGCCAATCTAGCGCGGGGCCCGAGTTCTTC
TRBJ1-5 | TRBV6-1 | NA | NA | CASSESGISNQPQHF | TGTGCCAGCAGTGAGTCAGGGATTAGCAATCAGCCCCAGCATTTT
TRBJ2-1 | TRBV30 | NA | TRBD2 | CAWRAGGAGFWNEQFF | TGTGCCTGGAGGGCGGGGGGAGCGGGGTTTTGGAATGAGCAGTTCTTC
TRBJ2-2 | TRBV16 | NA | NA | CASSQFLPTSNTGELFF | TGTGCCAGCAGCCAATTTCTCCCGACTTCGAACACCGGGGAGCTGTTTTTT
TRBJ2-5 | TRBV13 | NA | TRBD2 | CASSLRLAGEETQYF | TGTGCCAGCAGCCTCCGACTAGCGGGGGAGGAGACCCAGTACTTC
TRBJ2-7 | TRBV6-6 | NA | TRBD2 | CASSTGGYEQYF | TGTGCCAGCAGTACGGGGGGCTACGAGCAGTACTTC
TRBJ2-7 | TRBV19 | medium-sized | NA | CASSWRDEQYF | TGTGCCAGTAGCTGGAGAGACGAGCAGTACTTC
TRBJ1-5 | TRBV28 | NA | NA | CASRSSGSGWTQHF | TGTGCCAGCAGGAGCAGCGGATCGGGGTGGACCCAGCATTTT
TRBJ2-3 | TRBV4-3 | NA | TRBD1 | CASSLQGAPTDTQYF | TGCGCCAGCAGCCTACAGGGGGCCCCCACAGATACGCAGTATTTT
TRBJ2-5 | TRBV20-1 | once | NA | CSARGKLAQYF | TGCAGTGCTAGAGGCAAACTAGCCCAGTACTTC
TRBJ2-7 | TRBV5-4 | NA | NA | CASSHLGPYEQYF | TGTGCCAGCAGCCACCTTGGTCCCTACGAGCAGTACTTC
TRBJ1-6 | TRBV2 | NA | NA | CASRVTENNSPLHF | TGTGCCAGCAGAGTTACGGAAAATAATTCACCCCTCCACTTT
TRBJ2-1 | TRBV28 | once | TRBD2 | CASSFGLAGQIQFF | TGTGCCAGCAGTTTTGGGCTAGCGGGACAAATCCAGTTCTTC
TRBJ2-1 | TRBV5-1 | NA | NA | CASSPGMRPYNEQFF | TGCGCCAGCTCGCCCGGGATGCGACCCTACAATGAGCAGTTCTTC
TRBJ2-2 | TRBV27 | NA | NA | CASSVQGPPNTGELFF | TGTGCCAGCAGCGTCCAGGGCCCCCCGAACACCGGGGAGCTGTTTTTT
TRBJ1-6 | TRBV10-3 | few | NA | CAISDGAPGASSYNSPLHF | TGTGCCATCAGTGATGGGGCCCCGGGGGCGAGCTCCTATAATTCACCCCTCCACTTT
TRBJ2-3 | TRBV18 | few | TRBD1 | CASSPRGQGALNTQYF | TGTGCCAGCTCACCACGAGGACAGGGGGCTTTGAATACGCAGTATTTT
TRBJ1-6 | TRBV19 | NA | TRBD1 | CASSPRTGGRSWNSPLHF | TGTGCCAGTAGTCCCCGGACAGGGGGGCGGTCATGGAATTCACCCCTCCACTTT
TRBJ2-2 | TRBV5-1 | NA | TRBD2 | CASSLGDYNTGELFF | TGCGCCAGCAGCTTGGGGGACTACAACACCGGGGAGCTGTTTTTT
TRBJ1-1 | TRBV27 | NA | NA | CASSRGGDLNTEAFF | TGTGCCAGCAGTAGAGGCGGTGATTTGAACACTGAAGCTTTCTTT
TRBJ2-1 | TRBV5-6 | NA | TRBD1 | CASSYDRAHNEQFF | TGTGCCAGCAGCTATGACAGGGCGCACAATGAGCAGTTCTTC
TRBJ1-5 | TRBV5-6 | once | TRBD1 | CASSLDRGSQDQPQHF | TGTGCCAGCAGCTTGGACAGGGGGAGTCAGGATCAGCCCCAGCATTTT
TRBJ2-6 | TRBV29-1 | NA | NA | CSVEALGAGANVLTF | TGCAGCGTTGAAGCGCTCGGGGCTGGGGCCAACGTCCTGACTTTC
TRBJ1-5 | TRBV6-5 | few | NA | CASSYERGGNQPQHF | TGTGCCAGCAGTTATGAGAGGGGAGGCAATCAGCCCCAGCATTTT
TRBJ2-5 | TRBV10-1 | NA | TRBD2 | CASSESMGLAGRSETQYF | TGCGCCAGCAGTGAGTCGATGGGACTAGCGGGAAGATCAGAGACCCAGTACTTC
TRBJ2-7 | TRBV6-1 | NA | NA | CASTKYSYEQYF | TGTGCCAGCACGAAATACTCCTACGAGCAGTACTTC
TRBJ1-2 | TRBV29-1 | NA | TRBD1 | CSVRTGPNYGYTF | TGCAGCGTTAGGACAGGGCCCAACTATGGCTACACCTTC
TRBJ1-5 | TRBV4-1 | few | NA | CASSQSAIRSNQPQHF | TGCGCCAGCAGCCAATCCGCTATTCGTAGCAATCAGCCCCAGCATTTT
TRBJ2-7 | TRBV11-3 | once | NA | CASSRSPGEPQQYF | TGTGCCAGCAGCCGTAGTCCCGGTGAACCACAGCAGTACTTC
TRBJ2-3 | TRBV15 | NA | NA | CATSRDPGEWADTQYF | TGTGCCACCAGCAGAGATCCTGGGGAGTGGGCAGATACGCAGTATTTT
TRBJ2-5 | TRBV6-6 | NA | NA | CASSYSWAGPYKTQYF | TGTGCCAGCAGTTACTCGTGGGCGGGCCCTTATAAGACCCAGTACTTC
TRBJ2-2 | TRBV9 | NA | TRBD2 | CASSPSGGLTGELFF | TGTGCCAGCAGCCCCAGCGGGGGGCTTACCGGGGAGCTGTTTTTT
TRBJ2-3 | TRBV6-6 | once | TRBD1 | CASSHRQGARTQYF | TGTGCCAGCAGTCACCGACAGGGGGCGAGAACGCAGTATTTT
TRBJ2-5 | TRBV7-7 | NA | TRBD1 | CASSSSTGARETQYF | TGTGCCAGCAGCTCTTCGACAGGGGCTCGGGAGACCCAGTACTTC
TRBJ1-1 | TRBV4-1 | few | NA | CASGTGLAAFF | TGCGCCAGCGGAACAGGGCTCGCGGCTTTCTTT
TRBJ1-3 | TRBV5-4 | NA | NA | CASSSIPTQVLSGNTIYF | TGTGCCAGCAGCTCAATTCCAACCCAGGTACTCTCTGGAAACACCATATATTTT
TRBJ2-1 | TRBV29-1 | NA | NA | CSVLDNEQFF | TGCAGCGTTCTGGACAATGAGCAGTTCTTC
TRBJ2-2 | TRBV4-1 | few | TRBD1 | CASSQEVRGLNTGELFF | TGCGCCAGCAGCCAAGAAGTAAGGGGGCTTAACACCGGGGAGCTGTTTTTT
TRBJ2-2 | TRBV4-1 | NA | NA | CASSQGASTTGELFF | TGCGCCAGCAGCCAAGGGGCGAGCACAACCGGGGAGCTGTTTTTT
TRBJ1-1 | TRBV4-3 | large | NA | CASSRDTNTEAFF | TGCGCCAGCAGCCGGGACACCAACACTGAAGCTTTCTTT